This T cell receptor (beta chain) was sequenced for a study of blood T cell repertoires in COVID-19. Overall study context: Nucleic acid was either cDNA or gDNA, and it came from T cells, B-cell-depleted T cells, or PBMCs.

V lost 4 bases to trimming and J lost 2 bases; unmatched junction nucleotides: 3. The CDR3 length is 16 residues. Germline assignment: CDR1 MRHNA and CDR2 SNTAGT. Per the study methods: Amplification with reference gene primers provided the estimates of nucleated cell counts. This table comes from immunoSEQ multiplex PCR, and its TCRdb copy is limited to in-frame clones, with some not included. The V and J calls and clone size are taken from that table; D and trimming were inferred from the DNA. The sample comprises under 200,000 clones, 85% to 90% of which are singletons, and approximately 6.5% rests with the top ten.

The clonotype originates from an elderly woman in a cohort sampled during active or convalescent COVID-19. V is TRBV6-4 and J is TRBJ2-2; TRBD2 matches 11 bases. Sequences were obtained from peripheral blood. CDR3 in DNA: TGTGCCAGCAGTGCGGGACTAGCGGTTAACACCGGGGAGCTGTTTTTT. Protein sequence: CASSAGLAVNTGELFF.